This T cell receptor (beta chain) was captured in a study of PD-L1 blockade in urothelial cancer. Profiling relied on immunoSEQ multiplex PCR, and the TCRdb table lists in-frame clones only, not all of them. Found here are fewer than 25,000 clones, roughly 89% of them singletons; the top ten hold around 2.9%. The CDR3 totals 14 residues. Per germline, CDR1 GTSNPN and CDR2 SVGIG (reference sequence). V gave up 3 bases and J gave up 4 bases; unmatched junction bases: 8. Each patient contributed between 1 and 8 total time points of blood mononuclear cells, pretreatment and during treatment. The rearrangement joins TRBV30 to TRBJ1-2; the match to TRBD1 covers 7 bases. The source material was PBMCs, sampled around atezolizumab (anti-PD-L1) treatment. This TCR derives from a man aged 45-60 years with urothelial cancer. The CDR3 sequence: CAWRPGGLGYGYTF. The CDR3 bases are TGTGCCTGGAGACCAGGGGGACTCGGCTATGGCTACACCTTC.